This TCR beta chain was retrieved from a study of blood T cell repertoires in COVID-19. Cohort 3 donors counted as recovered after two negative PCRs, clearance, or resolved symptoms. Clones were read by immunoSEQ multiplex PCR, and TCRdb kept only the in-frame ones, dropping some. The sample yields roughly 400,000 clones, 85% to 90% seen once. From germline, CDR1 is KGHDR and CDR2 SFDVKD. This CDR3 contains 15 residues. With 3 bases clipped from V and 3 bases from J, the junction kept 6 bases outside the gene matches. Material: PBMCs or T cells enriched from blood (not recorded which). The rearrangement joins TRBV24-1 to TRBJ2-7; 8 positions agree with TRBD1. The origin of this receptor is a man aged 25-40 years who had recovered from COVID-19. This chain's CDR3 is CATSDLRQGRYEQYF. The CDR3 DNA reads as TGTGCCACCAGTGATCTGAGACAGGGGCGCTACGAGCAGTACTTC.